This TCR beta chain derives from a study of OX40 agonist ivuxolimab in advanced cancers. Across the whole study: Mean age approximately 59 years, range roughly 23 to 79; about 85% male.

This clone occurred once. Some clones are missing from TCRdb's copy, which holds only in-frame ones; the method was immunoSEQ multiplex PCR. This sample has over 60,000 clones, with approximately 80% found just once. The CDR3 contains 18 residues. Germline V gene data show CDR1 as SGHDN and CDR2 as FVKESK. V was pared by 3 bases and J by 5 bases, with 23 bases between. This rearrangement joins TRBV14 to TRBJ2-1; possible D gene TRBD1, 6 bases. Here the sequenced sample was CD4+ or CD8+ T cells sorted from blood, taken in a trial of the OX40 agonist ivuxolimab. This clonotype was sampled from an adult with an advanced solid tumor such as melanoma, head and neck, liver or kidney cancer. DNA of the CDR3: TGTGCCAGCAGCCACGGGACACTAAGCCTCCTGGCCAACAATGAGCAGTTCTTC. It codes for CASSHGTLSLLANNEQFF.